These 2 T cell receptor beta chains were sequenced from one sample in a study of regulatory T cells in long-lasting Graves disease. Building of the TCR beta libraries involved iRepertoire HTBI primers and Arm-PCR of CDR3 regions. TCRdb analysed the multiplex PCR reads with MiXCR anew, one entry per CDR3 protein. Of 350,000 to 500,000 distinct CDR3 sequences listed, about 14% were seen once; the top ten hold under 20%. The time point: newly diagnosed GD, antithyroid drugs for less than 3 months. RNA extracted from PBMCs served as the sequencing template. Separately, the same data were catalogued under a study of T cells in Graves' hyperthyroidism and ophthalmopathy.

This sample comprised peripheral blood mononuclear cells (PBMCs), obtained at new diagnosis, from a patient treated with antithyroid drugs. The source is a woman between 50 and 59 years old with Graves disease.

This clonotype was observed at least ten times. This chain joins TRBV28 and TRBJ2-7; D is unclear. V lost 2 bases and J 0 bases, leaving 14 bases between the germline ends. This CDR3 is built from 16 residues. Germline V gene data show CDR1 as MDHEN and CDR2 as SYDVKM. For the CDR3, the DNA is TGTGCCAGCAGTTTAATTTCGGCAGATTACTCCTACGAGCAGTACTTC. Translated, it gives CASSLISADYSYEQYF.

As regards this clonotype: This may come from a read error, since a much larger clone is one base off. J is TRBJ2-7 and V is TRBV12-3 or TRBV12-4; D is possibly TRBD1 or TRBD2 (6 bases each). The CDR3 consists of 14 residues. V dropped 8 bases and J dropped 2 bases, with 16 bases sitting between them. The CDR3 nucleotides are TGTGCCAGCGGAGGGACAAAGGGTCCCTACGAGCAGTACTTC. This gives the protein CASGGTKGPYEQYF.